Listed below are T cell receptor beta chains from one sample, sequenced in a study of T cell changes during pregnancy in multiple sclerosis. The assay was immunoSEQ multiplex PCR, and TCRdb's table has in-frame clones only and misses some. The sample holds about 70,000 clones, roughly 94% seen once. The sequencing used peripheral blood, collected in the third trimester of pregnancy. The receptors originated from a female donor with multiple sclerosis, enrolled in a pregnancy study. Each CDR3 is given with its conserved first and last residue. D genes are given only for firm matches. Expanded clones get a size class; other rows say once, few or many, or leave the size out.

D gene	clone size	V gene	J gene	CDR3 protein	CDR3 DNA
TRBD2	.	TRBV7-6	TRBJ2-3	CASSPYPRGVTDTQYF	TGTGCCAGCAGCCCCTACCCCCGGGGGGTCACAGATACGCAGTATTTT
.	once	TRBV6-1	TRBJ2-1	CASSGFGNNEQFF	TGTGCCAGCAGTGGTTTCGGGAACAATGAGCAGTTCTTC
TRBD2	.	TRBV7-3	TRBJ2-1	CASSLREGEQFF	TGTGCCAGCAGCTTACGGGAGGGTGAGCAGTTCTTC
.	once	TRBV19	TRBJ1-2	CASSNRVGYTF	TGTGCCAGTAGTAACAGGGTTGGCTACACCTTC
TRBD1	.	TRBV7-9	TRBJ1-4	CASSLDRDVEKLFF	TGTGCCAGCAGCCTAGACAGGGATGTGGAAAAACTGTTTTTT
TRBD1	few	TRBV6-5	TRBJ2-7	CASSQGQAISYEQYF	TGTGCCAGCAGCCAAGGACAGGCCATCTCCTACGAGCAGTACTTC
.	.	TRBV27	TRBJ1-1	CASRAQGSTEAFF	TGTGCCAGCAGAGCGCAGGGGTCCACTGAAGCTTTCTTT
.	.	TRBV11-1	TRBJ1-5	CASSLGPGGNQPQHF	TGTGCCAGCAGCTTAGGCCCCGGAGGTAATCAGCCCCAGCATTTT
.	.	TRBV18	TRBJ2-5	CASSPGTATVGEQYF	TGTGCCAGCTCACCCGGAACAGCTACAGTGGGTGAGCAGTACTTC
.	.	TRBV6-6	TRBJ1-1	CASSYGGMNTEAFF	TGTGCCAGCAGTTACGGCGGAATGAACACTGAAGCTTTCTTT
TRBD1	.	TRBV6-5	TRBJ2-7	CASSYWTGGGPYEQYF	TGTGCCAGCAGTTACTGGACAGGGGGCGGCCCCTACGAGCAGTACTTC
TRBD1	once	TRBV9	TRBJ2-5	CASSVAPTGGLGRETQYF	TGTGCCAGCAGCGTAGCCCCTACAGGGGGCCTCGGGCGAGAGACCCAGTACTTC
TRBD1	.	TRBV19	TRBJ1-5	CASSILGGRSNQPQHF	TGTGCCAGTAGTATTTTAGGGGGCCGCAGCAATCAGCCCCAGCATTTT
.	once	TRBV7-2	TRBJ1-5	CASSPAGGNQPQHF	TGTGCCAGCAGCCCCGCAGGGGGCAATCAGCCCCAGCATTTT
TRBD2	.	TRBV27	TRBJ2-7	CASSLRDYPYEQYF	TGTGCCAGCAGTTTACGGGACTACCCCTACGAGCAGTACTTC
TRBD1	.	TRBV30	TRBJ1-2	CAWNGQGSFVLYGYTF	TGTGCCTGGAACGGACAGGGCTCCTTTGTCCTCTATGGCTACACCTTC
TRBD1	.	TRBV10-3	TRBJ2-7	CAIRGTGGDEQYF	TGTGCCATCAGGGGGACAGGGGGCGACGAGCAGTACTTC
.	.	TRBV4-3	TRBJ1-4	CASSQDTAGGNIQGEKLFF	TGCGCCAGCAGCCAGGACACGGCGGGGGGTAATATTCAGGGTGAAAAACTGTTTTTT
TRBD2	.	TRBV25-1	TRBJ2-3	CASTPAGGGTDTQYF	TGTGCCAGCACCCCAGCGGGGGGGGGCACAGATACGCAGTATTTT
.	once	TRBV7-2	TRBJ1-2	CASSIGSYGYTF	TGTGCCAGCAGCATAGGGAGCTATGGCTACACCTTC
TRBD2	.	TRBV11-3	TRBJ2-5	CASSSGVQETQYF	TGTGCCAGCTCTAGCGGGGTCCAAGAGACCCAGTACTTC